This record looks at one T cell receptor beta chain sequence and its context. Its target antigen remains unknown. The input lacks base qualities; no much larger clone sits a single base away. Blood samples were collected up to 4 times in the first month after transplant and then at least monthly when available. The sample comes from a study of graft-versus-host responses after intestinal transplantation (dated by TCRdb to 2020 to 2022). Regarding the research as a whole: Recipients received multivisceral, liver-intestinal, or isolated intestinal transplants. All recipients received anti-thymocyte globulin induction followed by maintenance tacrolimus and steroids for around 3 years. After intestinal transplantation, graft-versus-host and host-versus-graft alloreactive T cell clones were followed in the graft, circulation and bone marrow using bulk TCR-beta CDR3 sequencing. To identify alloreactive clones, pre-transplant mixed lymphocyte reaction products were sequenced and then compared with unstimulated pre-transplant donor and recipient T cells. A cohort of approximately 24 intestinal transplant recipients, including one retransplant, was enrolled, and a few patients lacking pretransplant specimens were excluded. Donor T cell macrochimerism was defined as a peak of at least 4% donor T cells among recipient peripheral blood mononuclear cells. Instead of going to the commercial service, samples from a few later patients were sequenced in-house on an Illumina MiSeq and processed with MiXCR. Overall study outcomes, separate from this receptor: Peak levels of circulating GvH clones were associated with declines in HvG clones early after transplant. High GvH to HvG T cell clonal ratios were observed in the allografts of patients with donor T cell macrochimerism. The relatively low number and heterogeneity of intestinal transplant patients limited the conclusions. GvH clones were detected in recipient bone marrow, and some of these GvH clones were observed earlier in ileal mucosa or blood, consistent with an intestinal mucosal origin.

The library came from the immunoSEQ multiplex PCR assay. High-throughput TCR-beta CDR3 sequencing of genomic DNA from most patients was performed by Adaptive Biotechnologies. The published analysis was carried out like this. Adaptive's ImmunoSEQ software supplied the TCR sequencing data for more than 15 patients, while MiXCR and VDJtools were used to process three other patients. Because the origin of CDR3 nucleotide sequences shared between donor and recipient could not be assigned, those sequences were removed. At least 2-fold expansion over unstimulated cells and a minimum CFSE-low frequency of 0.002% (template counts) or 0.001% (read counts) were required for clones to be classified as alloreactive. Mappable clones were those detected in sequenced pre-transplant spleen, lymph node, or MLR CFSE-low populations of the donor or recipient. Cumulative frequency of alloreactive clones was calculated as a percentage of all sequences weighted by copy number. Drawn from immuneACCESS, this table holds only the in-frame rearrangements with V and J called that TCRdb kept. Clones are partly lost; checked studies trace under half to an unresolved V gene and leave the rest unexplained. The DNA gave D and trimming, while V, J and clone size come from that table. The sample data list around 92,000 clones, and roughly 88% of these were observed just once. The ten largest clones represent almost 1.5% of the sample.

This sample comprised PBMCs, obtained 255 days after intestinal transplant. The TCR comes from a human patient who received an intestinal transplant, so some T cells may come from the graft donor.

The CDR3 region has the sequence CASSQEKGTGNSPLHF. The DNA sequence is as follows: TGCGCCAGCAGCCAAGAAAAGGGAACCGGGAATTCACCCCTCCACTTT. This chain is built from TRBV4-1 and TRBJ1-6, with an unclear D gene assignment. Per the germline V gene, MGHRA is the CDR1 and YSYEKL is the CDR2. Measured from the cysteine to the phenylalanine, the CDR3 is 16 residues long. This entry keeps only the CDR3 DNA: 48 bases, framed from base 1. V was cut back by 0 bases and J by 7 bases, leaving a gap of 13 bases between them.